A single sample is the source of the 22 T cell receptor beta chains below, sequenced in a study. Cells sorted as Tregs were CD4+, CD25+ and CD127-/low. In TCRdb, the 5' RACE reads were re-called with MiXCR into one record per CDR3 protein. The sample shows roughly 58,000 distinct CDR3 sequences, around 20% of them seen only once. Sequences were obtained from tumor-infiltrating Tregs sorted from the breast tumor. Receptor source: a female donor with breast cancer.

The chain has TRBV4-1 and TRBJ2-5, with a tentative D call TRBD2 (7 bases). CDR1 is MGHRA, CDR2 YSYEKL, per germline. V gave up 8 bases and J gave up 4 bases, with 23 bases separating them. CDR3 length: 16 residues. CDR3 coding DNA: TGCGCCAGCGCCCTGGGAGGGACAAGAGGATCAGAGACCCAGTACTTC. Encoded protein: CASALGGTRGSETQYF.

The chain couples TRBV27 to TRBJ2-1; 7 bases fit TRBD2. Germline CDR1 is MNHEY and CDR2 is SMNVEV (reference sequence). V shed 6 bases and J 6 bases; nucleotides not matched to a gene: 14. This CDR3 has 16 residues. The CDR3 reads CASRGLGAGERNEQFF. The DNA for the CDR3 is TGTGCCAGCAGGGGCCTCGGGGCGGGAGAGCGCAATGAGCAGTTCTTC.

This clonotype was observed a handful of times. The chain links TRBV5-1 to TRBJ2-7; perhaps TRBD1 as D (6 bases). Deletions cut 0 bases from V and 6 bases from J, with 22 bases between. The germline CDR1 and CDR2 sequences are SGHRS and YFSETQ. The CDR3 totals 17 residues. CDR3 sequence (DNA): TGCGCCAGCAGCTTGGCACCTACAGGGACGAGAAGCGGCGAGCAGTACTTC. Translating gives CASSLAPTGTRSGEQYF.

Only a few counts were recorded for this clonotype. The V and J genes are TRBV2 and TRBJ1-2; D uncertain. Germline CDR1 SNHLY, CDR2 FYNNEI. CDR3 length: 11 amino acids. V lost 8 bases and J 4 bases, leaving 8 bases between the germline ends. The CDR3 nucleotides are TGTGCCAGCGGCGACACCTATGGCTACACCTTC. It yields the protein CASGDTYGYTF.

The V gene is TRBV10-3, the J gene TRBJ2-7; 10 bases are a match to TRBD2. V lost 11 bases, J lost 5 bases, and 15 bases stayed unmatched. CDR1 is ENHRY, CDR2 SYGVKD, per germline. CDR3 size: 15 residues. CDR3: CAVWDASGGRDEQYF. The CDR3 DNA sequence: TGTGCCGTTTGGGACGCTAGCGGGGGACGGGACGAGCAGTACTTC.

A note on this clonotype: The junction does not match germline at one end; this may be a read error. The gene calls are TRBV6-6 and TRBJ1-2; 10 nucleotides agree with TRBD1. The CDR3 has 16 amino acids. The germline CDR1 and CDR2 sequences are MNHNY and SVGAGI (reference sequence). The DNA of the CDR3 is TGTGCCAGCAGTCGCGACAGGGGGCCTCTTAACTATGGCTACATCTTC. It codes for CASSRDRGPLNYGYIF.

This clonotype is medium-sized by share. V is TRBV12-3 or TRBV12-4 and J is TRBJ2-7; D might be TRBD2 (5 bases). The CDR3 runs 12 residues. The V and J ends lost 1 base and 4 bases respectively, with 5 bases between them. This CDR3 is CASSLGTYEQYF. CDR3 DNA sequence: TGTGCCAGCAGTTTAGGGACTTACGAGCAGTACTTC.

This clonotype was detected a few times. V is TRBV5-1 and J is TRBJ1-2, with D tentatively TRBD1 (6 bases). CDR1 and CDR2 (germline): SGHRS, YFSETQ. Trimming left V 0 bases short and J 6 bases short, with 6 bases between. The CDR3 has 12 residues. The CDR3 DNA follows: TGCGCCAGCAGCTTGGACAGGGATGGCTACACCTTC. It encodes CASSLDRDGYTF.

V is TRBV28 and J is TRBJ2-2; 11 nucleotides match TRBD2. This CDR3 comprises 15 residues. Germline V CDR1 and CDR2: MDHEN, SYDVKM. Trimming took 7 bases from V and 4 from J; bases not matched to a gene: 5. For the CDR3, the DNA is TGTGCCAGCACCGGGACTAGCGGAAGCACCGGGGAGCTGTTTTTT. Translating it yields CASTGTSGSTGELFF.

V usage is TRBV3-1 and J usage is TRBJ2-3; 9 positions agree with TRBD2. Trimming at V came to 2 bases and at J to 2 bases, leaving 5 bases not matched to a gene. Germline V gene sequence: CDR1 LGHDT, CDR2 YNNKEL (reference sequence). This CDR3 spans 16 amino acids. The CDR3 bases are TGTGCCAGCAGCCAACAGACTAGCGGCAACACAGATACGCAGTATTTT. This codes for CASSQQTSGNTDTQYF.

This rearrangement joins TRBV12-3 or TRBV12-4 to TRBJ2-3, with 7 bases that match TRBD2. The CDR3 covers 18 residues. V lost 2 bases and J lost 6; bases outside the gene matches: 17. DNA for the CDR3: TGTGCCAGCAGTTTATACGTATTAGCGGGCTCAAACCGGGATACGCAGTATTTT. Amino acid sequence: CASSLYVLAGSNRDTQYF.

This clonotype was seen repeatedly, ten times or more. The chain links TRBV5-1 to TRBJ2-3; D call uncertain. The V gene lost 0 bases and the J gene lost 1 base, with 9 bases spanning the gap. The CDR3 is 15 residues long. The germline CDR1 and CDR2 sequences are SGHRS and YFSETQ. This CDR3 reads CASSLADGRTDTQYF. The DNA for the CDR3 is TGCGCCAGCAGCTTGGCCGATGGCCGCACAGATACGCAGTATTTT.

Many counts were recorded for this clonotype. The chain employs TRBV4-2 and TRBJ2-7; D may be TRBD1 or TRBD2 (5 bases each). Germline-derived CDR1 and CDR2 are LGHNA and YNFKEQ. This CDR3 is built from 15 residues. The ends were cut back, 4 bases at V and 3 bases at J, with 16 bases in the middle. This CDR3 is CASSPSQGVGYEQYF. For the CDR3, the DNA is TGTGCCAGCAGCCCTAGTCAGGGAGTAGGCTACGAGCAGTACTTC.

This clonotype was seen repeatedly, ten times or more. The chain combines TRBV4-3 with TRBJ1-2, with 7 bases lining up with TRBD1. With 0 bases clipped from V and 8 bases from J, the junction kept 9 bases outside the gene matches. CDR3 length: 15 residues. The V gene's germline CDR1 is LGHNA and CDR2 YSLEER. This CDR3 is CASSQDWGRGLGYTF. The DNA for the CDR3 is TGCGCCAGCAGCCAAGATTGGGGCAGGGGGTTAGGCTACACCTTC.

This clonotype was seen ten or more times. This chain's CDR3 is CATSRLAGGQPDTDTQYF. As DNA, the CDR3 is TGTGCCACCAGCAGGCTGGCGGGAGGTCAGCCTGACACAGATACGCAGTATTTT. The chain combines TRBV15 with TRBJ2-3; 8 bases map to TRBD2. Germline trimming cut 3 bases from V and 2 bases from J; bases unmatched to any gene: 13. Germline V gene lookup returns CDR1 LNHNV and CDR2 YYDKDF (reference sequence). The CDR3 covers 18 residues.

This clonotype was counted only a few times. A junction end diverges from the germline sequence, so it may reflect a read error. The chain joins TRBV5-5 to TRBJ2-5; a possible D gene is TRBD2 (6 bases). This CDR3 is 17 amino acids long. Germline V gene data show CDR1 as SGHKS and CDR2 as YYEKEE (reference sequence). CDR3: CASNLLLPGLVQETQYF. The CDR3 DNA follows: TGTGCCAGCAACTTGCTCCTCCCGGGACTGGTTCAAGAGACCCAGTACTTC.

This chain connects TRBV29-1 to TRBJ1-2; 7 bases map to TRBD1. Germline V gene sequence: CDR1 SQVTM, CDR2 ANQGSEA. V was pared by 3 bases and J by 10 bases, with 8 bases of the junction left unmatched. This CDR3 spans 12 amino acids. DNA for the CDR3: TGCAGCGTTGAGCCGACAGGGTCCCACTACACCTTC. Translated: CSVEPTGSHYTF.

This rearrangement joins TRBV7-2 to TRBJ1-1, with D possibly TRBD1 on 6 matching bases. This CDR3 spans 13 amino acids. V dropped 4 bases and J dropped 3 bases, with 9 bases sitting between them. Looked up from germline, CDR1 is SGHTA and CDR2 is FQGNSA. CDR3 sequence: CASSSGVHTEAFF. The CDR3 nucleotides read TGTGCCAGCAGCTCAGGGGTGCACACTGAAGCTTTCTTT.

The V gene is TRBV7-9, the J gene TRBJ2-7, with 10 bases identical to TRBD1. Germline V CDR1 and CDR2: SEHNR, FQNEAQ (reference sequence). The length of the CDR3 is 14 residues. V gave up 4 bases and J gave up 6 bases; unmatched junction bases: 6. CDR3 protein: CASSSWTGGGEQYF. The CDR3 coding sequence is TGTGCCAGCAGCTCCTGGACAGGGGGGGGCGAGCAGTACTTC.

In this sample, this clonotype turned up a few times. The chain employs TRBV6-1 and TRBJ2-3; 7 bases fit TRBD1. The ends lost 3 bases at V and 2 bases at J; junction bases unmatched: 5. Germline lookup yields CDR1 MNHNS and CDR2 SASEGT. The CDR3 consists of 15 residues. The CDR3 DNA sequence: TGTGCCAGCAGTGACGGGACAGATATCACAGATACGCAGTATTTT. Protein: CASSDGTDITDTQYF.

The chain recombines TRBV20-1 with TRBJ2-7, with D unclear. The V and J ends lost 6 bases and 5 bases respectively, with 11 bases between them. The CDR3 covers 11 residues. Germline V gene data show CDR1 as DFQATT and CDR2 as SNEGSKA (reference sequence). The CDR3 sequence: CSAGIGDEQYF. For the CDR3, the DNA is TGCAGTGCGGGTATAGGCGACGAGCAGTACTTC.

The rearrangement joins TRBV5-6 to TRBJ2-7; unclear D gene. Deletions cut 2 bases from V and 5 bases from J, with 17 bases between. Germline CDR1 reads SGHDT; CDR2 reads YYEEEE. The CDR3 loop spans 15 amino acids. This chain's CDR3 is CASSLFLEEWNEQYF. CDR3 DNA: TGTGCCAGCAGCTTATTTCTAGAAGAGTGGAACGAGCAGTACTTC.